A single sample is the source of the 17 T cell receptor beta chains below, sequenced in a study of cytomegalovirus exposure and HLA in healthy donors. PCR primers comprised 60 Vbeta and 13 Jbeta primers. TCRdb keeps only in-frame clones here, not all; method: immunoSEQ multiplex PCR. Here the sample spans fewer than 200,000 clones, 80% being singletons. The sequenced sample was PBMCs. Source of these receptors: a man aged 35 to 55 in good health and CMV-seronegative.

The chain carries TRBV19 and TRBJ1-1; no reliable D call. The CDR3 is 13 amino acids. Germline values: CDR1 LNHDA, CDR2 SQIVND (reference sequence). Trimming cost V 9 bases and J 1 base, with 12 bases left between them. The CDR3 nucleotides read TGTGCCAGCAACTGGGAGCAGAACACTGAAGCTTTCTTT. As protein: CASNWEQNTEAFF. The full variable domain, its missing parts supplied by reference TRBV19 and TRBJ1-1, is DGGITQSPKYLFRKEGQNVTLSCEQNLNHDAMYWYRQDPGQGLRLIYYSQIVNDFQKGDIAEGYSVSREKKESFPLTVTSAQKNPTAFYLCASNWEQNTEAFFGQGTRLTVV.

This chain connects TRBV27 to TRBJ1-1, with 9 bases identical to TRBD1. Germline CDR1 MNHEY, CDR2 SMNVEV (reference sequence). The CDR3 spans 16 residues. V trimming: 4 bases; J trimming: 2 bases; junction bases outside the gene matches: 8. CDR3 nucleotides: TGTGCCAGCAGTTCACGTACGGGACAGGGAAACACTGAAGCTTTCTTT. This translates into CASSSRTGQGNTEAFF.

The chain joins TRBV4-2 to TRBJ2-3; 13 bases agree with TRBD2. This CDR3 spans 16 amino acids. CDR1 LGHNA and CDR2 YNFKEQ come from the germline V gene. Losses at the gene ends were 5 bases for V and 6 bases for J; bases not matched to a gene: 8. CDR3 in DNA: TGTGCCAGCAGCGGACGACTAGCGGGGGGAAGTGATACGCAGTATTTT. It specifies CASSGRLAGGSDTQYF.

The rearrangement uses TRBV4-3 and TRBJ2-7, with 8 bases fitting TRBD2. V lost 0 bases, J lost 5 bases, and 18 bases stayed unmatched. CDR1 is LGHNA, CDR2 YSLEER, per germline. The CDR3 loop spans 19 amino acids. CDR3 nucleotides: TGCGCCAGCAGCCAAGATTGGGTTAGCGGGGTAGGTTTTGTTCACGAGCAGTACTTC. Translated, it gives CASSQDWVSGVGFVHEQYF.

The chain has TRBV7-9 and TRBJ1-5, with a tentative D call TRBD1 (6 bases). The germline V and J ends were trimmed by 4 bases and 3 bases, with 13 bases remaining between them. CDR1 is SEHNR and CDR2 is FQNEAQ in the germline V gene (reference sequence). The CDR3 is 15 amino acids. The CDR3 DNA is TGTGCCAGCAGCTCTACTCGGACAGTCAATCAGCCCCAGCATTTT. This translates into CASSSTRTVNQPQHF.

The gene calls are TRBV19 and TRBJ1-1; D is undetermined. In germline, CDR1 is LNHDA, CDR2 SQIVND (reference sequence). The V gene lost 4 bases and the J gene lost 3 bases, with 21 bases spanning the gap. This CDR3 is built from 17 residues. The CDR3 protein is CASSNFMSALGDTEAFF. CDR3 DNA: TGTGCCAGTAGTAACTTCATGTCAGCCCTCGGAGACACTGAAGCTTTCTTT.

The chain uses TRBV20-1 and TRBJ1-2; a possible D gene is TRBD1 (5 bases). The CDR3 covers 11 residues. Germline-derived CDR1 and CDR2 are DFQATT and SNEGSKA (reference sequence). CDR3 residues: CRRKGPRGYTF. DNA for the CDR3: TGCAGACGGAAGGGGCCGAGGGGCTACACCTTC.

The gene calls are TRBV7-2 and TRBJ1-1, with 11 bases that match TRBD1. Germline CDR1 reads SGHTA; CDR2 reads FQGNSA. Trimming cost V 1 base and J 11 bases; bases outside gene matches: 6. The CDR3 is 14 amino acids. DNA of the CDR3: TGTGCCAGCAGCTTAGACCTAGGACAGGGGGCGGCTTTCTTT. This codes for CASSLDLGQGAAFF.

The gene calls are TRBV2 and TRBJ2-2, with D maybe TRBD1 (6 bases). CDR3 length: 14 residues. Deletions cut 6 bases from V and 4 bases from J, with 12 bases between. Germline lookup yields CDR1 SNHLY and CDR2 FYNNEI. Here the CDR3 DNA reads TGTGCCAGCAGACCAGGGGAAGTCACCGGGGAGCTGTTTTTT. Translating gives CASRPGEVTGELFF.

The V call is TRBV7-9, the J call TRBJ2-2; possibly TRBD1 for D (5 bases). Germline V gives CDR1 SEHNR, CDR2 FQNEAQ (reference sequence). The CDR3 runs to 12 residues. V lost 3 bases, J lost 6 bases, and 5 bases lay in between. The CDR3 DNA follows: TGTGCCAGCAGCTTGACAGCCGGGGAGCTGTTTTTT. Protein: CASSLTAGELFF.

The chain combines TRBV5-1 with TRBJ2-7, with a weak D call TRBD1 (6 bases). Germline V gene sequence: CDR1 SGHRS, CDR2 YFSETQ. The CDR3 is made up of 14 amino acids. V lost 0 bases and J 5 bases, leaving 12 bases between the germline ends. The CDR3 loop is CASSLDRVGDEQYF. The CDR3 nucleotides read TGCGCCAGCAGCTTGGACAGGGTAGGGGACGAGCAGTACTTC.

The chain joins TRBV5-1 to TRBJ2-2, with 9 positions matching TRBD1. The CDR3 is 16 residues long. Losses at the gene ends were 0 bases for V and 5 bases for J; bases not matched to a gene: 5. Germline assignment: CDR1 SGHRS and CDR2 YFSETQ. The CDR3 coding sequence is TGCGCCAGCAGCTTGGTTAACAGGGGGCCGACCGGGGAGCTGTTTTTT. Translation: CASSLVNRGPTGELFF.

This clone was seen a few times. The chain links TRBV5-1 to TRBJ1-1; maybe TRBD1 (5 bases). Trimming stripped 7 bases from V and 5 bases from J, with 21 bases between. Germline CDR1 SGHRS, CDR2 YFSETQ. The CDR3 covers 15 residues. CDR3 in DNA: TGCGCCAGCGCCATTGCTCTCGGGGGAAGGACTGAAGCTTTCTTT. This translates into CASAIALGGRTEAFF.

The chain has TRBV6-1 and TRBJ2-5; TRBD1 is a possible D gene (6 bases). V shed 4 bases and J shed 7 bases, with 13 bases lying between them. The CDR3 extends over 13 amino acids. Germline V gene data show CDR1 as MNHNS and CDR2 as SASEGT. Here the CDR3 DNA reads TGTGCCAGCAGTGTGGGGGCTAGCACGACCCAGTACTTC. Encoded protein: CASSVGASTTQYF.

The gene calls are TRBV5-1 and TRBJ1-1, with 9 bases fitting TRBD1. The CDR3 contains 16 residues. The germline V gene encodes CDR1 SGHRS and CDR2 YFSETQ. J lost 1 base, V lost 3 bases, and 7 bases had no gene match. CDR3 nucleotides: TGCGCCAGCAGCTCAATTGGACAGGGGAAGAACACTGAAGCTTTCTTT. This gives the protein CASSSIGQGKNTEAFF.

The chain is built from TRBV5-4 and TRBJ1-2, with 7 bases fitting TRBD1. V lost 2 bases and J lost 3; bases outside the gene matches: 4. Germline-derived CDR1 and CDR2 are SGHNT and YYREEE (reference sequence). CDR3 length: 14 amino acids. The CDR3, as DNA: TGTGCCAGCAGCTTTGAGGACAGGTACTATGGCTACACCTTC. Protein sequence: CASSFEDRYYGYTF.

The genes are TRBV19 and TRBJ1-4; D is uncertain. The V gene lost 10 bases and the J gene lost 0 bases, with 9 bases spanning the gap. The CDR3 consists of 13 residues. Germline loops: CDR1 LNHDA, CDR2 SQIVND (reference sequence). DNA of the CDR3: TGTGCCACCTTGAGCGCAACTAATGAAAAACTGTTTTTT. Its translation is CATLSATNEKLFF.